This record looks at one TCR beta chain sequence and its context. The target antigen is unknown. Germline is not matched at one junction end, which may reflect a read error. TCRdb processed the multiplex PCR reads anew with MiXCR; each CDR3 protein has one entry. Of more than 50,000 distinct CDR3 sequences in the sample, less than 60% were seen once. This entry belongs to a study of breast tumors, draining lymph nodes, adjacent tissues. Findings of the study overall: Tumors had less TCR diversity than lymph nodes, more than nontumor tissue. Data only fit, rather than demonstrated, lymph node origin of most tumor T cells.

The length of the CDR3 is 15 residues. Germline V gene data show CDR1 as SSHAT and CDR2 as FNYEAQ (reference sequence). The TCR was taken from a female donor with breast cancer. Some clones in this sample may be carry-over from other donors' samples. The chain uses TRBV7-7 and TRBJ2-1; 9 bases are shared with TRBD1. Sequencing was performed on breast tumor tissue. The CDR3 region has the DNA TGTGCTAGCAGCTCCGGGACAGGGAGGTCCGATGAGCAGTTCTTC. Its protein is CASSSGTGRSDEQFF.